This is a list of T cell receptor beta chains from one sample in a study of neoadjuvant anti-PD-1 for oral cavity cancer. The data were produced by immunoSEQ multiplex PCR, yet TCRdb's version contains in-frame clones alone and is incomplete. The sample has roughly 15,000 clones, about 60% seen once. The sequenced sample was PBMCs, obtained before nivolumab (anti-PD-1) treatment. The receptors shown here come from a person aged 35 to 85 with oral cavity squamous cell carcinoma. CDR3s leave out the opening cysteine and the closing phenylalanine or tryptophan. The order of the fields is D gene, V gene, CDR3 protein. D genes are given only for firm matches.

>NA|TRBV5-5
ASSSTGTAHAPQH
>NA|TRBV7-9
ASSLGRRDLRGGYT
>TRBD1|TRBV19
ASTADRAGANVLT
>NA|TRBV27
ASSFRFSVSASYEQY
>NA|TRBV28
ASSSPYGYT
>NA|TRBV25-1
ASSEWGSGNTIY
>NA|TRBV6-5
ASMPLQALNTEAF
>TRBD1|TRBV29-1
SARRGQGLSDTQY
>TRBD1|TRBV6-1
ASSRQGAEAF
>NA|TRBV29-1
SVDANEKLF
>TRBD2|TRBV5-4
ASSLMSGGLSGANVLT
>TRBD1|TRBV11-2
ASSLTGATEAF
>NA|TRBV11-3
ASSLDQKYNEQF
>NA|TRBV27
ASLIYAGGDEQF
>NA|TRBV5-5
ASSAGTPSRKGKPQH
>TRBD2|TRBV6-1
ASSEYQGGATQY
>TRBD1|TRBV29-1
SVGTEGTEAF
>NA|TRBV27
ASSLGRQARGYT
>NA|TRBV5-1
ASSVTGPTEAF
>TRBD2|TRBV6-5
ASSYEAGAVSEQY
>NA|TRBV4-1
ASSPTGRSGYEQY
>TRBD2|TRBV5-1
ASSLIGRENEQY
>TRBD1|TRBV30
AWSVEDRVISYGYT
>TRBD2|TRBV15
ATSVELAGPYEQY
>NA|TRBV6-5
ASSYWGSGYEQY
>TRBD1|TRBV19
ASSMGTGRSGANVLT
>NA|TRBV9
ASSVDRNTEAF
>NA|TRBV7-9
ASSQNGRWGTNEKLF
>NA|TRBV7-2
ASSLSRLNTEAF
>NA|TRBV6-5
ASSPQSGNQPQH
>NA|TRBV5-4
ASSPEGGTYEQY
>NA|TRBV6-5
ASSYEQGGNTIY
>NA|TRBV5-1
ASSLDGLYYNEQF
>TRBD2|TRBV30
AWSVAGETQY
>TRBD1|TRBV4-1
ASSQETGRGVPNHQPQH
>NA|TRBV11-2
ASSFLTSGGPEETQY
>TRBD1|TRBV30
AWSGGQGATQF
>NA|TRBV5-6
ASSFPADYGYT
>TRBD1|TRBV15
ATSGDRGLGQPQH